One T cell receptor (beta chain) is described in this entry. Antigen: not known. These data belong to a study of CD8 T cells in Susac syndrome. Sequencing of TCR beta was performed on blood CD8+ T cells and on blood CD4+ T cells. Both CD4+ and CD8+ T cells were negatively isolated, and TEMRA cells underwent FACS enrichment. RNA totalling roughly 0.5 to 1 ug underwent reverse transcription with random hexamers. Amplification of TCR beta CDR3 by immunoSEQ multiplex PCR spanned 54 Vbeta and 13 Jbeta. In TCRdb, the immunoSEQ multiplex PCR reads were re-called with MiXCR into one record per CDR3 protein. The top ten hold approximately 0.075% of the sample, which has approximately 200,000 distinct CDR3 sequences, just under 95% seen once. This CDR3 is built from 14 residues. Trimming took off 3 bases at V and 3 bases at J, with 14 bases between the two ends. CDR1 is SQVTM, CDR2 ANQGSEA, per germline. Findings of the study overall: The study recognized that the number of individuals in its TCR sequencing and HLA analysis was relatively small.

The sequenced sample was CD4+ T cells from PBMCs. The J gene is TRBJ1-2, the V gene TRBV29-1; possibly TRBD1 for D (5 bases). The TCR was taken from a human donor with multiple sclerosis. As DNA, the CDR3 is TGCAGCGTTGAGGCCCAGGGACGTCACTATGGCTACACCTTC. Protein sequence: CSVEAQGRHYGYTF.